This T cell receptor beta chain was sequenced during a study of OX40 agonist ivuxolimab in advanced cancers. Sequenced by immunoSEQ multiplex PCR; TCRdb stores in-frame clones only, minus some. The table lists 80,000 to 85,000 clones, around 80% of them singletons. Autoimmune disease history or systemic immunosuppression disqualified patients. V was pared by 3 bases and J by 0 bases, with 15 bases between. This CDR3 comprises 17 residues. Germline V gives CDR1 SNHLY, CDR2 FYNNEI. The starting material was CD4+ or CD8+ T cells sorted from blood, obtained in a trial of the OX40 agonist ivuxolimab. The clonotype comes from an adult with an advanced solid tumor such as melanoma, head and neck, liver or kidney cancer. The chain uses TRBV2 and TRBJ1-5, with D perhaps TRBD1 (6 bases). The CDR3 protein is CASSEGHLAYSNQPQHF. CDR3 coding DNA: TGTGCCAGCAGTGAGGGACACCTCGCTTATAGCAATCAGCCCCAGCATTTT.